These 8 T cell receptor beta chains share one sample of origin, sequenced in a study of blood T cell repertoires in COVID-19. The repertoire was sequenced with immunoSEQ multiplex PCR; TCRdb's copy has only in-frame clones and lacks some. The repertoire has roughly 64,000 clones, around 86% of them found once; the top ten carry more than 0.95%. Sequences were obtained from peripheral blood. These receptors all come from a man aged 35-49 years with acute or convalescent COVID-19.

The chain combines TRBV11-1 with TRBJ2-3; no definite D call. This CDR3 contains 12 residues. Germline loops: CDR1 SGHAT, CDR2 FQDESV (reference sequence). V lost 5 bases, J lost 3 bases, and 6 bases lay in between. The CDR3 DNA follows: TGTGCCAGCAGCCAGTGGACAGATACGCAGTATTTT. This translates into CASSQWTDTQYF.

The V gene is TRBV24-1, the J gene TRBJ1-5; D possibly corresponds to TRBD1 (5 bases). CDR1 KGHDR and CDR2 SFDVKD come from the germline V gene. V lost 10 bases and J 1 base, leaving 13 bases between the germline ends. The CDR3 contains 14 residues. The CDR3 loop is CATGQGGSNQPQHF. CDR3 nucleotide sequence: TGTGCCACGGGGCAGGGTGGGAGCAATCAGCCCCAGCATTTT.

The chain links TRBV2 to TRBJ1-4, with 9 bases matching TRBD1. CDR3 length: 12 amino acids. The V gene's germline CDR1 is SNHLY and CDR2 FYNNEI. The V and J ends lost 5 bases and 12 bases, in that order; junction bases with no gene match: 4. As DNA, the CDR3 is TGTGCCAGCAGTAGGGACAGGGTAGAACTGTTTTTT. Translated, it gives CASSRDRVELFF.

This rearrangement joins TRBV4-1 to TRBJ1-2; D unresolved. This CDR3 contains 16 residues. Germline V gene lookup returns CDR1 MGHRA and CDR2 YSYEKL. The V end was cut by 1 base, the J end by 7 bases, with 19 bases between. The CDR3 bases are TGCGCCAGCAGCCAAGGCCAACTTGGGAGGGCTGGTGGCTACACCTTC. The encoded protein is CASSQGQLGRAGGYTF.

This rearrangement joins TRBV2 to TRBJ1-2; D is possibly TRBD1 (6 bases). This CDR3 has 14 residues. The germline gives CDR1 SNHLY, CDR2 FYNNEI. Trimming stripped 6 bases from V and 8 bases from J, with 19 bases between. CDR3: CASRDDRPRSGYTF. CDR3 sequence (DNA): TGTGCCAGCAGGGATGACAGGCCTAGGAGCGGCTACACCTTC.

The gene calls are TRBV7-9 and TRBJ1-4; 7 bases line up with TRBD1. Germline V gene sequence: CDR1 SEHNR, CDR2 FQNEAQ (reference sequence). The V segment lost 4 bases and the J segment 0 bases; nucleotides outside the gene matches: 2. There are 15 residues in the CDR3. The CDR3 DNA is TGTGCCAGCAGCTGGGGACAGACAACTAATGAAAAACTGTTTTTT. Translation gives CASSWGQTTNEKLFF.

The V call is TRBV19, the J call TRBJ2-3, with 9 bases matching TRBD1. The ends lost 8 bases at V and 4 bases at J; junction bases unmatched: 10. The CDR3 loop spans 15 amino acids. CDR1 and CDR2 from the germline V gene are LNHDA and SQIVND (reference sequence). As DNA, the CDR3 is TGTGCCAGTGGCTCCCGGGACAGGGATTCAGATACGCAGTATTTT. It translates to CASGSRDRDSDTQYF.

This chain links TRBV20-1 with TRBJ2-2; perhaps TRBD2 as D (6 bases). The CDR3 is 16 residues long. CDR1 and CDR2 (germline): DFQATT, SNEGSKA (reference sequence). The V and J ends lost 3 bases and 8 bases respectively, with 22 bases between them. The chain's CDR3 is CSASGGTPGERGELFF. The CDR3, as DNA: TGCAGTGCTAGTGGGGGGACTCCCGGCGAACGGGGGGAGCTGTTTTTT.